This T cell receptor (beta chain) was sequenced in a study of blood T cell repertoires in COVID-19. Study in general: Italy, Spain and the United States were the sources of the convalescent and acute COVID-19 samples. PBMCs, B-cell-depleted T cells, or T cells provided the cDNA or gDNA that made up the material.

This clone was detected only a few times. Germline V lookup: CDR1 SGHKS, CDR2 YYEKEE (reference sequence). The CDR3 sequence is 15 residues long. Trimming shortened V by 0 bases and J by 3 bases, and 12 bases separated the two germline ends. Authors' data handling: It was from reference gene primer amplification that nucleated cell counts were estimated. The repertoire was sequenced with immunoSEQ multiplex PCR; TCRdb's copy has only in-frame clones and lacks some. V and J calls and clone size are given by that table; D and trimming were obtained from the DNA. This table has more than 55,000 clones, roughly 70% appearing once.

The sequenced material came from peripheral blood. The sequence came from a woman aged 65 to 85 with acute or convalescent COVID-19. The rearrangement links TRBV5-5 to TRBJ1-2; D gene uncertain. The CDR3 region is CASSLAPERDYGYTF. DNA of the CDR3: TGTGCCAGCAGCTTGGCGCCTGAGCGGGACTATGGCTACACCTTC. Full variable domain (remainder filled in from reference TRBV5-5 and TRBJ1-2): DAGVTQSPTHLIKTRGQQVTLRCSPISGHKSVSWYQQVLGQGPQFIFQYYEKEERGRGNFPDRFSARQFPNYSSELNVNALLLGDSALYLCASSLAPERDYGYTFGSGTRLTVV.